This TCR beta chain was obtained from a study of Ad26.COV2.S vaccination and SARS-CoV-2 variants. Per germline, CDR1 SGHDN and CDR2 FVKESK. Trimming removed 4 bases from V and 2 bases from J, with 14 bases in between. The CDR3 covers 15 residues. The table came from immunoSEQ multiplex PCR; TCRdb's copy has only in-frame clones and leaves some out. The sample lists approximately 460,000 clones; 80% to 90% were seen once. Broader study findings: The authors reported substantial breadth in spike-specific CD8+ and CD4+ T cell responses after vaccination. Relative to placebo recipients, vaccine recipients exhibited elevated spike-specific TCR breadth.

To note about this clone: What it binds is unknown.

Treatment specified: around 19 received Ad26.COV2.S at low or high dose, single or two shots; five or six received placebo; per-sample allocation not given. All samples were drawn on day 63, counting from the first vaccine or placebo injection. This clonotype was sampled from a person aged 18-65 years who received the Ad26.COV2.S COVID-19 vaccine or a placebo. The source was peripheral blood, collected in a trial of Ad26.COV2.S vaccine versus placebo. V usage is TRBV14 and J usage is TRBJ1-1; perhaps TRBD1 as D (6 bases). CDR3 bases: TGTGCCAGCAGCCCATCACAGGGCTCAAACACTGAAGCTTTCTTT. This codes for CASSPSQGSNTEAFF.